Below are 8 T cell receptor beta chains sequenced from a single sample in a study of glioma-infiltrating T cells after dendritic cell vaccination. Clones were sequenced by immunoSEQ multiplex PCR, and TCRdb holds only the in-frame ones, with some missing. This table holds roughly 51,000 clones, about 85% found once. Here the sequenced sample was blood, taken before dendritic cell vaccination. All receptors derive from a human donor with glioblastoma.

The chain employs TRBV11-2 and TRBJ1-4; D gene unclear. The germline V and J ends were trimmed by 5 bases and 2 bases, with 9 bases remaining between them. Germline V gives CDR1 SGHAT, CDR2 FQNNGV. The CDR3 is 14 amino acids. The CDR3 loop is CASSEAGTNEKLFF. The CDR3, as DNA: TGTGCCAGCAGCGAGGCCGGGACTAATGAAAAACTGTTTTTT.

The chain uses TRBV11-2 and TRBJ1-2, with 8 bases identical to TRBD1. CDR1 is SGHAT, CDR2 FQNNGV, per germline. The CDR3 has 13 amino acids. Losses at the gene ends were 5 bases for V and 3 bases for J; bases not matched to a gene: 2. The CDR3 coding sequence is TGTGCCAGCAGCCAGGGACAGGACTATGGCTACACCTTC. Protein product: CASSQGQDYGYTF.

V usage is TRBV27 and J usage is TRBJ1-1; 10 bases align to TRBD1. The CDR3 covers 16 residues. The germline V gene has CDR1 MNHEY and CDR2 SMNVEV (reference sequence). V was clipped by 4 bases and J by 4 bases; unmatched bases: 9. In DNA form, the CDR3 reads TGTGCCAGCAGTTCTGACAGGGGGCGAGTAGGCACTGAAGCTTTCTTT. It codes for CASSSDRGRVGTEAFF.

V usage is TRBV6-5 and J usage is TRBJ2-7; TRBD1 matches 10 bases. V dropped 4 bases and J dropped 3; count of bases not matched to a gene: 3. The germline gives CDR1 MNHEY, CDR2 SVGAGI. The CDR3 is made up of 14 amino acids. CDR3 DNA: TGTGCCAGCAGTTTTTGGACAGGGGGCTACGAGCAGTACTTC. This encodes CASSFWTGGYEQYF.

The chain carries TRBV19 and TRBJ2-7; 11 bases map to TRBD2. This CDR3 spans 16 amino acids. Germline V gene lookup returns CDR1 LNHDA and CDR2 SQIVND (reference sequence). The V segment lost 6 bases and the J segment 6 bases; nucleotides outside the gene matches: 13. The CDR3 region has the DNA TGTGCCAGTAGATCCTCCGGGACTAGCGGTACCAGCGAGCAGTACTTC. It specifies CASRSSGTSGTSEQYF. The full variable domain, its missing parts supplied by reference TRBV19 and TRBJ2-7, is DGGITQSPKYLFRKEGQNVTLSCEQNLNHDAMYWYRQDPGQGLRLIYYSQIVNDFQKGDIAEGYSVSREKKESFPLTVTSAQKNPTAFYLCASRSSGTSGTSEQYFGPGTRLTVT.

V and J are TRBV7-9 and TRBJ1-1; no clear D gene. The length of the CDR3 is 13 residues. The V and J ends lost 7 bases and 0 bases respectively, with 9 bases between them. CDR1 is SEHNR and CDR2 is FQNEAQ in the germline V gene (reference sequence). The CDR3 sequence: CASTDGMNTEAFF. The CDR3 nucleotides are TGTGCCAGCACGGACGGGATGAACACTGAAGCTTTCTTT. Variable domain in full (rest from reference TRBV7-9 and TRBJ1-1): DTGVSQNPRHKITKRGQNVTFRCDPISEHNRLYWYRQTLGQGPEFLTYFQNEAQLEKSRLLSDRFSAERPKGSFSTLEIQRTEQGDSAMYLCASTDGMNTEAFFGQGTRLTVV.

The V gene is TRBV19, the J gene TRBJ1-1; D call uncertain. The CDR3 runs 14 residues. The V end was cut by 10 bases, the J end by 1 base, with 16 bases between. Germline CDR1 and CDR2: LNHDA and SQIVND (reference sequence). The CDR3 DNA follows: TGTGCCACCAAACTGGGTCGCGGGAACACTGAAGCTTTCTTT. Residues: CATKLGRGNTEAFF.

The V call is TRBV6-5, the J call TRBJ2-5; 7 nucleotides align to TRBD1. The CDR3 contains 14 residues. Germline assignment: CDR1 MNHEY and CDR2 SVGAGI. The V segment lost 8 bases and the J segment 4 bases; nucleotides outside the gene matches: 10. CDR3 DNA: TGTGCCAGCCGCCAGGCAGGGGACAGAGAGACCCAGTACTTC. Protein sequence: CASRQAGDRETQYF.